This TCR beta chain appears in the sequencing data of a study of OX40 agonist ivuxolimab in advanced cancers. Background on the study: Three patients got partial responses; one had hepatocellular carcinoma and two had cutaneous melanoma.

The CDR3 contains 16 residues. CDR1 ENHRY and CDR2 SYGVKD come from the germline V gene. Trimming shortened V by 7 bases and J by 1 base, and 20 bases separated the two germline ends. Patients with a history of autoimmune disease or on systemic immunosuppression were excluded. A remark on this clone: Its target is not known.

Study findings and constraints: The investigators did not determine what antigen specificity the expanded peripheral T cells had. On average, CD8+ T cells showed a greater number of expanded clones than CD4+.

Method: immunoSEQ multiplex PCR; TCRdb's copy keeps in-frame clones and lacks some. Of about 45,000 clones in the sample, over 70% were seen once. The source of this sequence is an adult with an advanced solid tumor such as melanoma, head and neck, liver or kidney cancer. This chain joins TRBV10-3 and TRBJ2-7; possibly TRBD2 for D (6 bases). This material consisted of CD4+ or CD8+ T cells sorted from blood, taken in a trial of the OX40 agonist ivuxolimab. The CDR3 is CAINQGRGDLSYEQYF. CDR3 nucleotides: TGTGCCATCAATCAAGGTCGCGGGGACCTATCCTACGAGCAGTACTTC.